Given below is one T cell receptor (beta chain) in context. No antigen is known for it. Here immunoSEQ multiplex PCR was the method, and the copy in TCRdb shows in-frame clones only, minus some. The sample includes 80,000 to 130,000 clones, about 91% of them seen just once. The data stem from a study of siplizumab effects on memory and regulatory T cells. Findings and limits, study-wide: Left unconfirmed was the suppressive function of proliferating Tregs from siplizumab cultures. Naive T cells apparently outstripped memory cells in diversity and seemed major alloresponse contributors.

The V and J ends lost 10 bases and 2 bases respectively, with 22 bases between them. This CDR3 is 16 amino acids long. Germline V gene lookup returns CDR1 ENHRY and CDR2 SYGVKD. The sequence was obtained from a human donor in good health. J is TRBJ2-3 and V is TRBV10-3; D perhaps matches TRBD1 (5 bases). Sequenced input: Tregs sorted from blood. The CDR3 loop reads CATSVRQGGATDTQYF. The CDR3 DNA follows: TGTGCCACCTCAGTTCGGCAGGGTGGAGCCACAGATACGCAGTATTTT.